The source of this T cell receptor beta chain is a study of T cells in Graves' hyperthyroidism and ophthalmopathy (dated by TCRdb to between 2017 and 2020). Study-wide context: Peripheral blood samples were taken at the time of initial diagnosis, prior to any treatment. A discovery cohort of about a hundred patients, about 40 with Graves' ophthalmopathy and over 55 with stable Graves' hyperthyroidism, was used to find distinguishing TCR V-J signatures. Prospective prediction of ophthalmopathy was tested in an independent validation cohort of fewer than 20 hyperthyroidism patients and 15 to 17 patients who later progressed to ophthalmopathy. For training and testing, the 80 to 100 patients in the discovery cohort were randomly divided in a 7:3 ratio. The study also compared thyroid tissue and blood T-cell repertoires from several Graves' hyperthyroidism patients. After sampling, hyperthyroidism patients received methimazole starting at 30 mg daily, and ophthalmopathy patients received high-dose intravenous methylprednisolone. The paper describes TCR Vbeta CDR3 sequencing of around 140 peripheral blood samples, made up of some 42 ophthalmopathy patients, 70 to 75 hyperthyroidism patients and roughly 17 progressor patients. Beyond this particular receptor, the publication reports: No statistical method was used to fix the sample size in advance, and group allocation was not hidden from the investigators. During validation, the model predicted progression to ophthalmopathy a median of approximately 7 months ahead of onset, with approximately 70% sensitivity and more than 72% specificity. Most expanded thyroid clonotypes (frequency above 0.001) were also detected in blood, suggesting blood repertoires may reflect thyroid immune responses. A model built on a 13 V-J signature distinguished ophthalmopathy from stable hyperthyroidism, reaching about 89% sensitivity and about 81% specificity in cross-validation and 80%/75% in testing.

The TCR beta CDR3 regions were amplified from RNA transcripts. The TCR CDR3 was subjected to a first round of RT-PCR using the HTBI primer set and the Qiagen OneStep RT-PCR kit. The libraries were constructed in a second round of multiplex PCR and then size-selected and purified. The libraries were sequenced on an Illumina HiSeq2000 using paired-end 100 bp reads. The published analysis was carried out like this. SOAPnuke was used to process the raw data, throwing out any read that contained adapters or uncalled bases, had a mean Phred below 15, or lacked an exact constant-primer or identifier match. COPE v1.2.5 was used to merge high-quality paired reads, and clonotypes were defined as unique nucleotide sequences. Clonotypes were aligned to IMGT TRBV, TRBD and TRBJ reference segments using MiTCR v1.1. Only V-J combinations with frequency above 0.0001, covering 99% to 99.2% of repertoires, were analysed. The TCS score was defined as the ratio of F50 (clonal expansion) to E x V (chaos), calculated using BLOSUM62-based TCRdist between CDR3 peptides within each V-J. Welch's t-statistics and random forest reduced 500 to 550 V-J features to some 14, which were used in a naive Bayes classifier (R e1071). In-frame beta chains were kept once TCRdb had trimmed the public reads at Q25 with fastp and called clones with MiXCR. Records with the same CDR3 protein are collapsed into one entry carrying the most frequent genes and DNA. These V and J calls derive from TCRdb rather than the authors' analysis. This sample holds some 490,000 distinct CDR3 sequences; around 16% were observed only once. Approximately 32% of the sample is taken by the ten largest.

This clonotype has a count of ten or more. Its antigen is unknown. No base-level quality is on record; no much larger clone is a single base apart. The CDR3 numbers 16 residues from cysteine through phenylalanine. Just the 48-base CDR3 DNA is kept, in frame starting at base 1. CDR1 and CDR2, per the germline V gene, are SGHTA and FQGNSA. V and J are truncated by 3 bases and 4 bases respectively, leaving an intervening sequence of 16 bases. Ophthalmopathy patients had moderately to severely active disease, Clinical Activity Score of at least 3, NOSPECS grade of at least 4, and duration under 3 months. The study excluded patients with uncontrolled infections, other autoimmune diseases, pregnancy or lactation. Diagnoses were established on the basis of clinical symptoms, serum thyroxine and TRAb, thyroid ultrasound, and orbital computed tomography. PBMCs were isolated from more than 9 ml of fresh peripheral blood by Ficoll-Paque density gradient centrifugation. Total RNA was extracted using Trizol reagent, and RNA quality was assessed on an Agilent 2100 Bioanalyzer.

The origin of this receptor is a woman in her thirties with Graves' ophthalmopathy. The chain was built from TRBV7-2 and TRBJ1-3; the D gene lacks a confident call. The specimen sequenced was blood. The DNA sequence reads TGTGCCAGCAGCTTTGGCCCGGTACGAACCGGAAACACCATATATTTT. This sequence encodes CASSFGPVRTGNTIYF.